The 32 T cell receptor beta chains given below trace back to one sample, sequenced in a study of T cells after yellow fever vaccination. TCRdb called the 5' RACE reads again in MiXCR, with one record for every CDR3 protein. The sample contains approximately 600,000 distinct CDR3 sequences, around 12% of which appear only once. The starting material was PBMCs, obtained on the day of the yellow fever booster vaccination. The receptors originated from a man aged 30 to 45 who received the YFV17D yellow fever vaccine.

This clonotype was counted only a few times. V is TRBV7-6 and J is TRBJ2-1; 9 nucleotides agree with TRBD2. This CDR3 has 15 amino acids. Trimming cost V 4 bases and J 7 bases; bases outside gene matches: 8. Germline V gene lookup returns CDR1 SGHVS and CDR2 FNYEAQ. CDR3 sequence: CASSSPLAGWNEQFF. CDR3 nucleotides: TGTGCCAGCAGCTCCCCCCTAGCGGGATGGAATGAGCAGTTCTTC.

This clonotype was recorded a few times. This sequence joins TRBV27 and TRBJ2-2; possibly TRBD1 or TRBD2 for D (6 bases each). Trimming stripped 0 bases from V and 8 bases from J, with 16 bases between. The germline CDR1 and CDR2 sequences are MNHEY and SMNVEV (reference sequence). The CDR3 contains 16 residues. This CDR3 reads CASSLSTPGARGELFF. The CDR3 region has the DNA TGTGCCAGCAGTTTATCGACCCCGGGGGCTAGGGGGGAGCTGTTTTTT.

The V call is TRBV2, the J call TRBJ2-2, with 11 bases aligning to TRBD1. CDR3 length: 18 residues. J gave up 0 bases and V 11 bases, and 14 bases lay outside the gene matches. CDR1 is SNHLY and CDR2 is FYNNEI in the germline V gene. The CDR3 sequence is CACWKLPGQGANTGELFF. The CDR3 DNA follows: TGTGCCTGCTGGAAGCTACCGGGACAGGGGGCGAACACCGGGGAGCTGTTTTTT.

This clonotype came up a few times. The chain has TRBV18 and TRBJ1-1; 7 nucleotides agree with TRBD1. Germline-derived CDR1 and CDR2 are KGHSH and LQKENI. J lost 8 bases, V lost 6 bases, and 9 bases had no gene match. The CDR3 extends over 13 amino acids. DNA for the CDR3: TGTGCCAGCTCCGTAACAGGGGAACGAGAAGCTTTCTTT. It is translated as CASSVTGEREAFF.

This clonotype showed up just a few times. The chain joins TRBV6-5 to TRBJ1-1; the D gene is possibly TRBD1 (6 bases). In germline, CDR1 is MNHEY, CDR2 SVGAGI. V dropped 4 bases and J dropped 0 bases, with 12 bases sitting between them. The CDR3 is 15 residues long. CDR3 protein: CASSFRTELNTEAFF. CDR3 coding DNA: TGTGCCAGCAGTTTCCGGACAGAATTGAACACTGAAGCTTTCTTT.

The rearrangement links TRBV20-1 to TRBJ2-2; D is unclear. Trimming removed 6 bases from V and 6 bases from J, with 11 bases in between. This CDR3 region has 12 residues. Looked up from germline, CDR1 is DFQATT and CDR2 is SNEGSKA (reference sequence). The CDR3 DNA reads as TGCAGTGCCTACGGATTGGCCGGGGAGCTGTTTTTT. This sequence encodes CSAYGLAGELFF.

The table lists this clonotype with a few counts. The CDR3 bases are TGTGCCAGCAGCCAGACAGGGGGCCACAATGAGCAGTTCTTC. This gives the protein CASSQTGGHNEQFF. V gene TRBV3-1 combines with J gene TRBJ2-1; 10 bases are a match to TRBD1. J gave up 5 bases and V 3 bases, and 1 base lay outside the gene matches. Germline loops: CDR1 LGHDT, CDR2 YNNKEL (reference sequence). This CDR3 region has 14 residues.

A few counts support this clonotype. The chain carries TRBV11-2 and TRBJ2-5; D gene uncertain. V gave up 1 base and J gave up 3 bases, with 12 bases separating them. The CDR3 consists of 15 residues. The germline CDR1 and CDR2 sequences are SGHAT and FQNNGV. The CDR3 region is CASSLARVVEETQYF. CDR3 coding DNA: TGTGCCAGCAGCTTAGCCCGGGTGGTTGAAGAGACCCAGTACTTC. Variable domain in full (rest from reference TRBV11-2 and TRBJ2-5): EAGVAQSPRYKIIEKRQSVAFWCNPISGHATLYWYQQILGQGPKLLIQFQNNGVVDDSQLPKDRFSAERLKGVDSTLKIQPAKLEDSAVYLCASSLARVVEETQYFGPGTRLLVL.

This clonotype has a handful of counts. The rearrangement links TRBV6-4 to TRBJ2-1; D is perhaps TRBD1 (5 bases). The germline V and J ends were trimmed by 3 bases and 8 bases, with 14 bases remaining between them. The CDR3 is 14 residues long. Per germline, CDR1 MRHNA and CDR2 SNTAGT. The CDR3, as DNA: TGTGCCAGCAGTGAGGCTCCTAGGGGCCATGAGCAGTTCTTC. Translated: CASSEAPRGHEQFF.

The chain has TRBV4-3 and TRBJ1-5, with unresolved D. V lost 0 bases and J 6 bases, leaving 6 bases between the germline ends. The germline V gene encodes CDR1 LGHNA and CDR2 YSLEER. The CDR3 runs 13 residues. The CDR3 sequence is CASSQDAAQPQHF. In nucleotides, the CDR3 is TGCGCCAGCAGCCAAGATGCGGCTCAGCCCCAGCATTTT.

The chain employs TRBV12-3 or TRBV12-4 and TRBJ2-7; 8 nucleotides match TRBD2. V dropped 7 bases and J dropped 6; count of bases not matched to a gene: 14. This CDR3 is built from 15 residues. The CDR3 sequence: CASTLGERLASEQYF. The CDR3 DNA reads as TGTGCCAGCACCCTAGGGGAAAGACTAGCGAGCGAGCAGTACTTC.

This clonotype was found a few times. The chain has TRBV5-1 and TRBJ2-1, with 11 bases identical to TRBD2. Germline V gives CDR1 SGHRS, CDR2 YFSETQ. Germline trimming cut 3 bases from V and 9 bases from J; bases unmatched to any gene: 11. The CDR3 runs 16 residues. CDR3 residues: CASSSRELAGVGEQFF. In DNA, the CDR3 is TGCGCCAGCAGCTCGAGGGAACTAGCGGGAGTTGGTGAGCAGTTCTTC.

The genes are TRBV24-1 and TRBJ2-2; 7 bases match TRBD1. J lost 1 base, V lost 6 bases, and 1 base had no gene match. CDR1 is KGHDR, CDR2 SFDVKD, per germline. CDR3 length: 14 residues. CDR3 amino acids: CATSRTGNTGELFF. CDR3 in DNA: TGTGCCACCAGTCGGACAGGGAACACCGGGGAGCTGTTTTTT.

The chain joins TRBV9 to TRBJ2-7, with 9 nucleotides matching TRBD2. V lost 3 bases to trimming and J lost 6 bases; unmatched junction nucleotides: 4. Germline V gene data show CDR1 as SGDLS and CDR2 as YYNGEE. The CDR3 covers 13 residues. In DNA, the CDR3 is TGTGCCAGCAGCGGGGGACTAGCTCTCGAGCAGTACTTC. This gives the protein CASSGGLALEQYF.

J is TRBJ2-6 and V is TRBV6-2 or TRBV6-3, with D possibly called TRBD1 or TRBD2 (7 bases each). The CDR3 contains 18 residues. Germline loops: CDR1 MNHEY, CDR2 SVGEGT. Trimming left V 2 bases short and J 0 bases short, with 14 bases between. The CDR3 DNA sequence: TGTGCCAGCAGTTACCCCGACAGGGACTACTCTGGGGCCAACGTCCTGACTTTC. Translated: CASSYPDRDYSGANVLTF.

At least ten counts were recorded for this clonotype. The chain couples TRBV9 to TRBJ2-7, with D perhaps TRBD2 (6 bases). Germline CDR1 SGDLS, CDR2 YYNGEE. V was pared by 0 bases and J by 8 bases, with 18 bases between. The length of the CDR3 is 15 residues. The CDR3 loop is CASSVVGGAEAKQYF. The CDR3 DNA sequence: TGTGCCAGCAGCGTAGTAGGAGGGGCCGAGGCCAAGCAGTACTTC.

This clonotype was observed a few times. CDR3 bases: TGCAGTGCTAGACGGGACAGGGAGGGGAGCGAGCAGTACTTC. Translation gives CSARRDREGSEQYF. V gene TRBV20-1 combines with J gene TRBJ2-7; TRBD1 matches at 9 bases. Germline CDR1 and CDR2: DFQATT and SNEGSKA (reference sequence). The CDR3 loop spans 14 amino acids. Trimming at V came to 2 bases and at J to 6 bases, leaving 8 bases not matched to a gene.

The genes are TRBV19 and TRBJ2-3; 12 bases match TRBD2. The J segment lost 2 bases and the V segment lost 2 bases, leaving 2 bases of the junction unmatched. The CDR3 length is 16 residues. CDR1 is LNHDA, CDR2 SQIVND, per germline (reference sequence). The CDR3 loop reads CASSIRTSGNTDTQYF. In DNA, the CDR3 is TGTGCCAGTAGTATAAGGACTAGCGGGAACACAGATACGCAGTATTTT.

In DNA, the CDR3 is TGTGCCAGCAGCTTGGAGGGGGGGCGGAAGATCTACGAGCAGTACTTC. As protein: CASSLEGGRKIYEQYF. The V and J genes are TRBV5-4 and TRBJ2-7, with D maybe TRBD2 (7 bases). V was trimmed by 0 bases and J by 3 bases, leaving 16 bases between them. Germline CDR1 SGHNT, CDR2 YYREEE (reference sequence). CDR3 length: 16 amino acids.

The rearrangement links TRBV20-1 to TRBJ2-5, with 8 bases identical to TRBD2. From germline, CDR1 is DFQATT and CDR2 SNEGSKA (reference sequence). The J segment lost 2 bases and the V segment lost 4 bases, leaving 6 bases of the junction unmatched. CDR3 length: 14 residues. This chain's CDR3 is CSATSGSYQETQYF. CDR3 in DNA: TGCAGTGCTACTAGCGGGTCCTATCAAGAGACCCAGTACTTC.

This clonotype was seen only a few times. The CDR3 DNA follows: TGTGCCAGCAGCCGACGACAGGGACCCTACGAGCAGTACTTC. Its protein is CASSRRQGPYEQYF. The chain links TRBV14 to TRBJ2-7; 7 bases match TRBD1. There are 14 residues in the CDR3. With V trimmed by 4 bases and J by 2 bases, 5 bases remained unmatched. Germline V lookup: CDR1 SGHDN, CDR2 FVKESK.

This clonotype has more than one count but fewer than ten. The genes are TRBV18 and TRBJ1-4; a possible D gene is TRBD1 (5 bases). The ends were cut back, 4 bases at V and 7 bases at J, with 13 bases in the middle. This CDR3 is 14 amino acids long. The germline V gene encodes CDR1 KGHSH and CDR2 LQKENI. The CDR3 reads CASSRNFGGEKLFF. The CDR3 DNA is TGTGCCAGCTCACGTAACTTTGGGGGTGAAAAACTGTTTTTT. The entire variable domain, with the rest obtained from reference TRBV18 and TRBJ1-4, is as follows: NAGVMQNPRHLVRRRGQEARLRCSPMKGHSHVYWYRQLPEEGLKFMVYLQKENIIDESGMPKERFSAEFPKEGPSILRIQQVVRGDSAAYFCASSRNFGGEKLFFGSGTQLSVL.

This clonotype was picked up a small number of times. This chain joins TRBV6-2 or TRBV6-3 and TRBJ2-1; the D gene is possibly TRBD1 (5 bases). V lost 6 bases, J lost 10 bases, and 10 bases lay in between. The CDR3 sequence is 11 residues long. Germline V CDR1 and CDR2: MNHEY, SVGEGT. CDR3 nucleotides: TGTGCCAGCAGGAGAGGACAAGAGCAGTTCTTC. It codes for CASRRGQEQFF.

This sequence joins TRBV7-2 and TRBJ2-1, with unresolved D. Germline V gene sequence: CDR1 SGHTA, CDR2 FQGNSA. V lost 0 bases to trimming and J lost 3 bases, with 9 bases between them. The CDR3 contains 15 residues. The CDR3: CASSLAWSDYNEQFF. The CDR3, as DNA: TGTGCCAGCAGCTTAGCGTGGTCAGACTACAATGAGCAGTTCTTC.

This clonotype has a handful of counts. J is TRBJ1-4 and V is TRBV11-2; the D gene is possibly TRBD1 (5 bases). V shed 1 base and J shed 7 bases, with 13 bases lying between them. This CDR3 contains 15 residues. CDR1 is SGHAT and CDR2 is FQNNGV in the germline V gene. The chain's CDR3 is CASSLAGGDGEKLFF. Written as DNA, the CDR3 is TGTGCCAGCAGCTTAGCGGGAGGGGATGGTGAAAAACTGTTTTTT.

This clonotype was seen only a few times. An end of the junction does not agree with germline; a read error may underlie this. V usage is TRBV7-2 and J usage is TRBJ2-5; 10 positions match TRBD2. The CDR3 is 17 amino acids. Germline V gives CDR1 SGHTA, CDR2 FQGNSA. CDR3 DNA sequence: TGTGCCAGCAGCCTAGCCCCTAGCGGGAGCGCACAAGAGACCCAGTACTTC. Protein: CASSLAPSGSAQETQYF.

The chain is built from TRBV10-3 and TRBJ1-2; D is undetermined. The CDR3 runs 12 residues. Germline CDR1 is ENHRY and CDR2 is SYGVKD. V was trimmed by 8 bases and J by 10 bases, leaving 17 bases between them. CDR3 sequence: CAIVGPSEDYTF. The DNA of the CDR3 is TGTGCCATCGTGGGCCCCAGTGAAGACTACACCTTC.

Regarding this clonotype: No DNA is shown, since the ends of the CDR3 on it are uncertain; the CDR3 is the one TCRdb lists. The rearrangement joins TRBV7-5 to TRBJ2-1; the D call of TRBD2 is as the table states it, not checked on the DNA. TRBV7-5 is flagged as a pseudogene. 20 amino acids form the CDR3, both terminal residues included. CDR3 amino acids: CISASPGKSGALSSYNEQFF.

This clonotype has ten or more counts. The chain has TRBV3-1 and TRBJ2-3; D is undetermined. With 0 bases removed from V and 5 bases from J, the gap between germline ends came to 12 bases. CDR1 and CDR2 from the germline V gene are LGHDT and YNNKEL (reference sequence). This CDR3 comprises 15 residues. CDR3 loop: CASSQDPRVGDTQYF. As DNA, the CDR3 is TGTGCCAGCAGCCAAGATCCCCGGGTCGGAGATACGCAGTATTTT.

In its sample, this clonotype was seen a few times. The chain combines TRBV28 with TRBJ2-7; 9 nucleotides line up with TRBD2. Trimming took 5 bases from V and 4 from J; bases not matched to a gene: 9. CDR3 length equals 15 residues. Germline lookup yields CDR1 MDHEN and CDR2 SYDVKM. Written as DNA, the CDR3 is TGTGCCAGCAGTCCAAGGACTAGCGAAAGGTACGAGCAGTACTTC. Encoded protein: CASSPRTSERYEQYF.

V usage is TRBV5-1 and J usage is TRBJ2-7; D assignment may be TRBD1 or TRBD2 (5 bases each). The CDR3 consists of 19 residues. CDR1 and CDR2 (germline): SGHRS, YFSETQ. V was pared by 0 bases and J by 2 bases, with 24 bases between. The CDR3 bases are TGCGCCAGCAGCTTGGATGATGCAGGGACGTTACAAAAGACCTACGAGCAGTACTTC. Its protein product is CASSLDDAGTLQKTYEQYF.

The chain employs TRBV7-6 and TRBJ2-7, with a weak D call TRBD2 (6 bases). Trimming removed 5 bases from V and 6 bases from J, with 17 bases in between. This CDR3 is 14 amino acids long. Per the germline V gene, CDR1 is SGHVS and CDR2 is FNYEAQ. CDR3 protein: CASSIGTALGEQYF. The CDR3 DNA is TGTGCCAGCAGCATTGGGACTGCCCTTGGCGAGCAGTACTTC.